This T cell receptor beta chain was sequenced for a study of monozygotic twins with inflammatory bowel disease. Eight reactions per sample, run separately, yielded cDNA. Using the 5' RACE reads, TCRdb records one entry per CDR3 protein without DNA. Its table lists more than 85,000 distinct CDR3 sequences. Study-level results: Reduced clonotype sharing with other individuals was observed in IBD patients relative to healthy twins, especially with disease activity.

Concerning this clonotype: Its antigen remains unknown.

CDR1 and CDR2 from the germline V gene are GTSNPN and SVGIG (reference sequence). The length of the CDR3 is 13 residues. The chain uses TRBV30 and TRBJ1-2. The TCR originated in a human donor with ulcerative colitis or Crohn's disease, or a healthy co-twin of an affected twin (not recorded which). Sequenced sample: blood. Here the CDR3 reads CAWKSSANYGYTF. The full variable domain, in which reference TRBV30 and TRBJ1-2 provide the parts outside the CDR3, is SQTIHQWPATLVQPVGSPLSLECTVEGTSNPNLYWYRQAAGRGLQLLFYSVGIGQISSEVPQNLSASRPQDRQFILSSKKLLLSDSGFYLCAWKSSANYGYTFGSGTRLTVV.